The 29 T cell receptor beta chains below were found in one sample sequenced in a study of T cell repertoires in cytomegalovirus infection. These TCRs' antigens remain unknown. TCRdb processed the reads anew with MiXCR; each CDR3 protein has one entry. Here the sample spans about 71,000 distinct CDR3 sequences, 20% to 25% being singletons. The material sequenced was CD8+ T cells from cultured PBMCs, taken from culture after CMV antigen stimulation. The receptors come from a human donor in good health (CMV status not recorded). Some clones in this sample may be carry-over from other donors' samples.

The chain employs TRBV27 and TRBJ2-3; TRBD1 agrees at 9 bases. V dropped 2 bases and J dropped 7; count of bases not matched to a gene: 13. The germline CDR1 and CDR2 sequences are MNHEY and SMNVEV (reference sequence). This CDR3 spans 17 amino acids. The CDR3 sequence is CASSLKGTGYLPNTQYF. As DNA, the CDR3 is TGTGCCAGCAGTTTAAAAGGGACAGGGTACCTACCGAATACGCAGTATTTT.

This clonotype was picked up a small number of times. V gene TRBV12-3 or TRBV12-4 combines with J gene TRBJ2-2; D possibly uses TRBD1 or TRBD2 (5 bases each). The germline V and J ends were trimmed by 7 bases and 5 bases, with 17 bases remaining between them. The CDR3 totals 15 residues. The CDR3 loop is CASNVLSWGTGELFF. Here the CDR3 DNA reads TGTGCCAGCAATGTCCTCTCGTGGGGGACCGGGGAGCTGTTTTTT.

In this sample, this clonotype turned up many times. The rearrangement uses TRBV7-2 and TRBJ1-2; D not certain. V was pared by 5 bases and J by 4 bases, with 11 bases between. CDR1 is SGHTA and CDR2 is FQGNSA in the germline V gene. The CDR3 extends over 13 amino acids. CDR3 loop: CASSPDGSYGYTF. DNA of the CDR3: TGTGCCAGCAGCCCGGACGGCTCCTATGGCTACACCTTC.

This clonotype was counted between two and nine times. This sequence joins TRBV6-8 and TRBJ1-4; weak D call: TRBD1 (6 bases). The CDR3 sequence is 15 residues long. Trimming stripped 7 bases from V and 8 bases from J, with 20 bases between. Germline lookup yields CDR1 MNHGY and CDR2 SAAAGT. CDR3 nucleotides: TGTGCCAGCACGTGTAACAGGGAAGGAGGAGAAAAACTGTTTTTT. Amino acids: CASTCNREGGEKLFF.

This clonotype was recorded many times. The rearrangement links TRBV6-6 to TRBJ1-4, with a tentative D call TRBD1 (6 bases). Germline V gene sequence: CDR1 MNHNY, CDR2 SVGAGI (reference sequence). The V end lost 2 bases, the J end lost 8 bases, and 15 bases lay between the germline ends. CDR3 size: 15 residues. The CDR3 protein is CASSYVRGAREKLFF. In DNA, the CDR3 is TGTGCCAGCAGTTACGTTCGGGGGGCGAGAGAAAAACTGTTTTTT.

In this sample, this clonotype turned up a few times. CDR3 DNA sequence: TGTGCCAGCAGTTTCGCCGTAGGCACCGGGGAGCTGTTTTTT. Translated, it gives CASSFAVGTGELFF. V is TRBV28 and J is TRBJ2-2, with no clear D. Between the trimmed V and J ends, which lost 3 bases and 4 bases, there was a span of 9 bases. The CDR3 has 14 amino acids. The germline V gene has CDR1 MDHEN and CDR2 SYDVKM. The full variable domain, its missing parts supplied by reference TRBV28 and TRBJ2-2, is DVKVTQSSRYLVKRTGEKVFLECVQDMDHENMFWYRQDPGLGLRLIYFSYDVKMKEKGDIPEGYSVSREKKERFSLILESASTNQTSMYLCASSFAVGTGELFFGEGSRLTVL.

In this sample, this clonotype turned up a few times. The chain employs TRBV7-3 and TRBJ2-1; 11 positions match TRBD2. The CDR3 length is 17 residues. The junction had 6 bases not matched to a gene; V was cut back by 1 base and J by 4 bases. Germline CDR1 and CDR2: SGHTA and FQGTGA. The CDR3 DNA reads as TGTGCCAGCAGCTTAAATAGCGGGGGGGCATCATACAATGAGCAGTTCTTC. As protein: CASSLNSGGASYNEQFF.

This clonotype was recorded a few times. The rearrangement links TRBV20-1 to TRBJ2-3, with TRBD1 identical over 9 bases. V lost 4 bases, J lost 0 bases, and 11 bases stayed unmatched. This CDR3 region has 17 residues. CDR1 DFQATT and CDR2 SNEGSKA come from the germline V gene (reference sequence). The CDR3 DNA is TGCAGTGCTACCGTCCCGGGACAGGGTAGAAGCACAGATACGCAGTATTTT. It yields the protein CSATVPGQGRSTDTQYF.

This clonotype was counted ten times or more. The junction differs from germline at one of its ends, possibly a read error. The chain combines TRBV12-3 or TRBV12-4 with TRBJ2-1; D gene ambiguous. The CDR3 is made up of 12 amino acids. CDR3 DNA: TGTGCCAGCAGCTTAGGTGGGAATGAGCAGTTCTTC. This gives the protein CASSLGGNEQFF.

The table lists this clonotype with a few counts. V usage is TRBV27 and J usage is TRBJ1-2; tentatively, D is TRBD1 (5 bases). Germline V gene lookup returns CDR1 MNHEY and CDR2 SMNVEV (reference sequence). Trimming left V 0 bases short and J 8 bases short, with 19 bases between. The length of the CDR3 is 16 residues. CDR3 sequence (DNA): TGTGCCAGCAGTTTATCGCCACCCGGGACTGCCGGAGGCTACACCTTC. Encoded protein: CASSLSPPGTAGGYTF.

This clonotype was seen a few times. This chain joins TRBV5-6 and TRBJ2-6; TRBD2 might be the D (5 bases). With 0 bases removed from V and 4 bases from J, the gap between germline ends came to 11 bases. This CDR3 contains 16 residues. CDR1 is SGHDT, CDR2 YYEEEE, per germline. CDR3 sequence (DNA): TGTGCCAGCAGCTTGGGGCCGGGGTCCGGGGCCAACGTCCTGACTTTC. Encoded protein: CASSLGPGSGANVLTF. Full variable domain (missing parts from reference TRBV5-6 and TRBJ2-6): DAGVTQSPTHLIKTRGQQVTLRCSPKSGHDTVSWYQQALGQGPQFIFQYYEEEERQRGNFPDRFSGHQFPNYSSELNVNALLLGDSALYLCASSLGPGSGANVLTFGAGSRLTVL.

The rearrangement uses TRBV6-6 and TRBJ1-1, with 7 bases aligning to TRBD1. V dropped 6 bases and J dropped 6; count of bases not matched to a gene: 7. CDR1 is MNHNY, CDR2 SVGAGI, per germline (reference sequence). The CDR3 covers 13 residues. CDR3 region: CASSPGQASEAFF. The CDR3 DNA sequence: TGTGCCAGCAGCCCCGGACAGGCTTCTGAAGCTTTCTTT.

The gene calls are TRBV7-9 and TRBJ1-1, with D maybe TRBD1 (6 bases). V lost 3 bases and J lost 2, with 13 bases in between. The germline CDR1 and CDR2 sequences are SEHNR and FQNEAQ (reference sequence). The CDR3 has 15 amino acids. CDR3 region: CASSFFRGPNTEAFF. The CDR3 region has the DNA TGTGCCAGCAGCTTCTTCAGGGGACCCAACACTGAAGCTTTCTTT.

The chain links TRBV6-2 or TRBV6-3 to TRBJ2-1; 8 nucleotides line up with TRBD1. The germline gives CDR1 MNHEY, CDR2 SVGEGT. V trimming: 5 bases; J trimming: 7 bases; junction bases outside the gene matches: 10. There are 15 residues in the CDR3. As DNA, the CDR3 is TGTGCCAGCAGTCAAACAGGGGGTCGTGGTAATGAGCAGTTCTTC. Residues: CASSQTGGRGNEQFF.

This sequence joins TRBV12-3 or TRBV12-4 and TRBJ1-3; D uncertain. V lost 7 bases, J lost 4 bases, and 8 bases lay in between. CDR3 size: 12 residues. The chain's CDR3 is CASTLGGNTIYF. DNA of the CDR3: TGTGCCAGCACCCTAGGGGGAAACACCATATATTTT.

The rearrangement links TRBV14 to TRBJ1-3; no reliable D call. V was shortened by 4 bases and J by 4 bases, with 14 bases between the two germline ends. Per germline, CDR1 SGHDN and CDR2 FVKESK. The length of the CDR3 is 15 residues. The CDR3 sequence is CASSPQTYPGNTIYF. The CDR3 DNA reads as TGTGCCAGCAGCCCTCAGACTTACCCAGGAAACACCATATATTTT.

Only a few counts were recorded for this clonotype. The chain is built from TRBV27 and TRBJ2-1; TRBD1 agrees at 7 bases. The CDR3 is 14 residues long. Trimming removed 0 bases from V and 4 bases from J; junction bases left unmatched: 0. CDR1 is MNHEY and CDR2 is SMNVEV in the germline V gene (reference sequence). The CDR3 loop is CASSLSDRYNEQFF. Here the CDR3 DNA reads TGTGCCAGCAGTTTATCGGACAGGTACAATGAGCAGTTCTTC.

J is TRBJ1-6 and V is TRBV12-3 or TRBV12-4, with TRBD1 matching over 7 bases. The CDR3 contains 16 residues. J gave up 3 bases and V 6 bases, and 8 bases lay outside the gene matches. The CDR3 reads CASSAGTDFYNSPLHF. The CDR3 DNA is TGTGCCAGCAGCGCCGGGACAGACTTCTATAATTCACCCCTCCACTTT.

The V call is TRBV7-2, the J call TRBJ2-1, with D tentatively TRBD1 (5 bases). Trimming left V 8 bases short and J 5 bases short, with 16 bases between. Per germline, CDR1 SGHTA and CDR2 FQGNSA. This CDR3 contains 14 residues. DNA of the CDR3: TGTGCCAGCTCCAGGTCTAGGGGCAACAATGAGCAGTTCTTC. This encodes CASSRSRGNNEQFF.

This chain links TRBV7-2 with TRBJ1-1, with TRBD1 matching over 10 bases. Germline V gene data show CDR1 as SGHTA and CDR2 as FQGNSA. The CDR3 has 15 amino acids. Unmatched junction bases numbered 5, after V lost 6 bases and J lost 1 base. The CDR3 loop is CASRTDRGQNTEAFF. The CDR3 nucleotides are TGTGCCAGCAGAACCGACAGGGGGCAGAACACTGAAGCTTTCTTT.

This clonotype was counted only a few times. The V call is TRBV7-6, the J call TRBJ2-7, with 11 bases identical to TRBD1. This CDR3 has 15 amino acids. The V and J ends lost 5 bases and 4 bases, in that order; junction bases with no gene match: 7. The germline gives CDR1 SGHVS, CDR2 FNYEAQ. The CDR3 bases are TGTGCCAGCAGCCCGGGACAGGGGGTCTTGTACGAGCAGTACTTC. Translated: CASSPGQGVLYEQYF. Together with reference TRBV7-6 and TRBJ2-7, the CDR3 gives the full variable domain: GAGVSQSPRYKVTKRGQDVALRCDPISGHVSLYWYRQALGQGPEFLTYFNYEAQQDKSGLPNDRFSAERPEGSISTLTIQRTEQRDSAMYRCASSPGQGVLYEQYFGPGTRLTVT.

This clonotype was observed a few times. The V call is TRBV4-1, the J call TRBJ2-3; D is unresolved. The CDR3 is made up of 16 amino acids. V was cut by 3 bases and J by 0 bases, with 13 bases left in between. Looked up from germline, CDR1 is MGHRA and CDR2 is YSYEKL. The CDR3 spells CASSQVWTDSTDTQYF. CDR3 nucleotide sequence: TGCGCCAGCAGCCAGGTCTGGACGGACAGCACAGATACGCAGTATTTT.

As for this clonotype: A much larger clone sits a single nucleotide away, making a read error possible. CDR3 protein: CAWSKLGGHEQYF. The CDR3 nucleotides read TGTGCCTGGAGTAAGTTGGGAGGGCACGAGCAGTACTTC. V usage is TRBV30 and J usage is TRBJ2-7, with TRBD2 identical over 7 bases. Trimming took 2 bases from V and 5 from J; bases not matched to a gene: 6. This CDR3 has 13 amino acids. Germline V gives CDR1 GTSNPN, CDR2 SVGIG (reference sequence).

This clonotype was seen repeatedly, ten times or more. The rearrangement links TRBV7-2 to TRBJ1-2, with D possibly matching TRBD1 (5 bases). This CDR3 is 12 amino acids long. In germline, CDR1 is SGHTA, CDR2 FQGNSA. Trimming pared 6 bases from V and 4 bases from J, leaving 9 bases between. The CDR3 protein is CASREDSYGYTF. In nucleotides, the CDR3 is TGTGCCAGCAGGGAAGACAGCTATGGCTACACCTTC.

This clonotype has at least ten counts. The J gene is TRBJ2-1, the V gene TRBV4-3; 13 nucleotides line up with TRBD2. Per the germline V gene, CDR1 is LGHNA and CDR2 is YSLEER. This CDR3 spans 17 amino acids. Trimming took 4 bases from V and 3 from J; bases not matched to a gene: 6. The CDR3, as DNA: TGCGCCAGCAGCCCGGGACTAGCGGGGACTTACTACAATGAGCAGTTCTTC. Translated, it gives CASSPGLAGTYYNEQFF.

A few counts support this clonotype. The chain couples TRBV6-5 to TRBJ2-5; possibly TRBD2 for D (6 bases). This CDR3 is 18 amino acids long. Germline V gene sequence: CDR1 MNHEY, CDR2 SVGAGI. Trimming stripped 2 bases from V and 4 bases from J, with 23 bases between. The CDR3 loop is CASSYGAEGIGIGETQYF. In DNA, the CDR3 is TGTGCCAGCAGTTACGGGGCGGAGGGGATCGGCATCGGAGAGACCCAGTACTTC.

This clonotype was found a few times. The chain has TRBV27 and TRBJ1-6; D is ambiguous. The CDR3 runs 12 residues. Germline loops: CDR1 MNHEY, CDR2 SMNVEV (reference sequence). V lost 5 bases and J lost 7, with 6 bases in between. DNA for the CDR3: TGTGCCAGCAGTCCACCCAATTCACCCCTCCACTTT. Translation gives CASSPPNSPLHF.

This clonotype was counted between two and nine times. This chain joins TRBV6-4 and TRBJ2-2; no reliable D call. The germline V gene encodes CDR1 MRHNA and CDR2 SNTAGT. The CDR3 is 13 amino acids. Trimming took 2 bases from V and 3 from J, leaving 4 bases between them. The CDR3 region is CASSDGHTGELFF. The CDR3 DNA is TGTGCCAGCAGTGACGGACACACCGGGGAGCTGTTTTTT.

The V call is TRBV7-8, the J call TRBJ1-1; D may be TRBD1 (5 bases). Deletions cut 2 bases from V and 4 bases from J, with 14 bases between. There are 15 residues in the CDR3. Germline V gives CDR1 SGHVS, CDR2 FQNEAQ. This chain's CDR3 is CASSLRQGLVTEAFF. The CDR3 DNA is TGTGCCAGCAGCTTACGGCAGGGACTTGTCACTGAAGCTTTCTTT.